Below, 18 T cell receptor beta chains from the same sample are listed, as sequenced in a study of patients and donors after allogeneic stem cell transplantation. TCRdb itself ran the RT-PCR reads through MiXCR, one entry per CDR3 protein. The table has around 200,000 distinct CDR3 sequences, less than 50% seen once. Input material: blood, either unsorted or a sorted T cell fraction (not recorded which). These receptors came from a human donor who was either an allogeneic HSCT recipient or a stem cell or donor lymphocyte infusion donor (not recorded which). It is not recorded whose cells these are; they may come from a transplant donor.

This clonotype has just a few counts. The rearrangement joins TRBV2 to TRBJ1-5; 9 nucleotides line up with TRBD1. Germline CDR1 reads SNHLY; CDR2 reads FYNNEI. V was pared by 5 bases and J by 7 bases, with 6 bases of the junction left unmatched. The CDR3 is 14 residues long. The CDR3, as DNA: TGTGCCAGCAGTTACCGGGACAGGGACCAGCCCCAGCATTTT. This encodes CASSYRDRDQPQHF.

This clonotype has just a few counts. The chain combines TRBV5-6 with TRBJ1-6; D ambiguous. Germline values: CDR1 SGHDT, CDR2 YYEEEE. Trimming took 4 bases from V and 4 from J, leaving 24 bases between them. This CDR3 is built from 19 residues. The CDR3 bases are TGTGCCAGCAGCCCCGAGCTAAAAAGACCGGGAGAATATAATTCACCCCTCCACTTT. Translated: CASSPELKRPGEYNSPLHF.

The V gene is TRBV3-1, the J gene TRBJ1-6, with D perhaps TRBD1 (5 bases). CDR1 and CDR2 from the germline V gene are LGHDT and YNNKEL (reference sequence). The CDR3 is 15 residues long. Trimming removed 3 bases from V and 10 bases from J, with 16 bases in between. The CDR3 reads CASSHGEGSGSPLHF. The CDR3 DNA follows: TGTGCCAGCAGCCACGGGGAGGGGAGCGGCTCACCCCTCCACTTT.

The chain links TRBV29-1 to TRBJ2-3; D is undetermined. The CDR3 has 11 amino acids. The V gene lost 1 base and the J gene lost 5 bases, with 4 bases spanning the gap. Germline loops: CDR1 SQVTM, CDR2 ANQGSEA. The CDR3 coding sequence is TGCAGCGTTGAAGCCTTAGATACGCAGTATTTT. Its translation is CSVEALDTQYF.

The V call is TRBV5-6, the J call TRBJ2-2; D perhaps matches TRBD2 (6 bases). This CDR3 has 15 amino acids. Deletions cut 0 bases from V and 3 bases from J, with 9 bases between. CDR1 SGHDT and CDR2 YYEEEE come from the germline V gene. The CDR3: CASSLDGTYTGELFF. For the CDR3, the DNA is TGTGCCAGCAGCTTGGATGGGACTTACACCGGGGAGCTGTTTTTT.

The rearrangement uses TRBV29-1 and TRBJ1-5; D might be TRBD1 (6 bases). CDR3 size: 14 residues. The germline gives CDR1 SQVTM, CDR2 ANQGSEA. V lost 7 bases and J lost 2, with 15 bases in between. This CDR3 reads CSAGGGAGNQPQHF. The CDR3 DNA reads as TGCAGCGCTGGGGGGGGCGCGGGCAATCAGCCCCAGCATTTT.

CDR3: CASSPLGGAYGYTF. The CDR3 region has the DNA TGTGCCAGTAGTCCGCTCGGGGGGGCTTATGGCTACACCTTC. The chain recombines TRBV19 with TRBJ1-2, with D tentatively TRBD1 (6 bases). This CDR3 has 14 amino acids. The germline V and J ends were trimmed by 5 bases and 5 bases, with 15 bases remaining between them. The V gene's germline CDR1 is LNHDA and CDR2 SQIVND (reference sequence).

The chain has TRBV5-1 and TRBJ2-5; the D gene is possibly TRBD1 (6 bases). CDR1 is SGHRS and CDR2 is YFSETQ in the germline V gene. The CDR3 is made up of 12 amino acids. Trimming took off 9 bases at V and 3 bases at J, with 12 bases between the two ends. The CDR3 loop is CAKSRGKETQYF. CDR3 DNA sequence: TGCGCCAAATCGAGGGGGAAAGAGACCCAGTACTTC. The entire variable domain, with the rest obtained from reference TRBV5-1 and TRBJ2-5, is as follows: KAGVTQTPRYLIKTRGQQVTLSCSPISGHRSVSWYQQTPGQGLQFLFEYFSETQRNKGNFPGRFSGRQFSNSRSEMNVSTLELGDSALYLCAKSRGKETQYFGPGTRLLVL.

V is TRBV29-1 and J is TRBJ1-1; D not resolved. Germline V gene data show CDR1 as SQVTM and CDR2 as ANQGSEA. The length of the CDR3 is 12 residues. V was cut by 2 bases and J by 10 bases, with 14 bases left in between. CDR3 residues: CSVESAGLRAFF. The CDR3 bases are TGCAGCGTTGAAAGTGCTGGGCTCCGAGCTTTCTTT.

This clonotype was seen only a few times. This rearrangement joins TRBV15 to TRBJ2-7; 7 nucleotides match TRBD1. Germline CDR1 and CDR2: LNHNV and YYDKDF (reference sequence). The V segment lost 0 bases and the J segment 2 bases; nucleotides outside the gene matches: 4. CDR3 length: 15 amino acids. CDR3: CATSRDWQGAYEQYF. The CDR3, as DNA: TGTGCCACCAGCAGAGATTGGCAGGGGGCCTACGAGCAGTACTTC.

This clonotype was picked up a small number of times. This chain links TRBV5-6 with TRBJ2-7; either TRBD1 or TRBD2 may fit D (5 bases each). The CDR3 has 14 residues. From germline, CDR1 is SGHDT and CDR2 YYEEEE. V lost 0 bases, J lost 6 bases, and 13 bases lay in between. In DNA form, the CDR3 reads TGTGCCAGCAGCTTGGGGCCCCACGGGACCGAGCAGTACTTC. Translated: CASSLGPHGTEQYF.

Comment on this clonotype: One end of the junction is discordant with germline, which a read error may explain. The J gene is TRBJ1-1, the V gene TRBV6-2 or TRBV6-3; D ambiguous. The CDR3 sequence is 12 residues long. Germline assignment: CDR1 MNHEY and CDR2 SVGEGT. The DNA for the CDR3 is TGTGCCAGCGGTTACTCCTTCCCCGCAGCTTTCTTT. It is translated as CASGYSFPAAFF.

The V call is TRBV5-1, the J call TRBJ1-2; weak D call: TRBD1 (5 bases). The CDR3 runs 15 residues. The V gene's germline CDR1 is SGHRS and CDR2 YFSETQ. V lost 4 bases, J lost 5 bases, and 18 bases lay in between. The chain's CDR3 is CASSHIQAKGYGYTF. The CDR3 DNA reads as TGCGCCAGCAGCCACATACAGGCCAAAGGATATGGCTACACCTTC.

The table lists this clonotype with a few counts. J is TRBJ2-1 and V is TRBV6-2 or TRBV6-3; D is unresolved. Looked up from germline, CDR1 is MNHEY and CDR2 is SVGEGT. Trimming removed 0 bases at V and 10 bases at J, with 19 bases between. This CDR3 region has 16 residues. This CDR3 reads CASSYSHLRLQPEQFF. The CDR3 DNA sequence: TGTGCCAGCAGTTACTCCCATTTAAGGTTACAGCCGGAGCAGTTCTTC.

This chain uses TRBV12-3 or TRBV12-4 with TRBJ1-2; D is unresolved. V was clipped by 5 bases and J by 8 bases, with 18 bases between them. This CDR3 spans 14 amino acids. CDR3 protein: CASSPTPGGRGYTF. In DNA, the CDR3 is TGTGCCAGCAGTCCCACCCCCGGCGGGCGGGGCTACACCTTC.

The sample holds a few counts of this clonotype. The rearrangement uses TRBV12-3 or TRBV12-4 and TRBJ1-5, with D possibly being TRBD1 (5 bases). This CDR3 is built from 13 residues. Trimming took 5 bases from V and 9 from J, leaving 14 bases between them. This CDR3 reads CASSPPFGGPQHF. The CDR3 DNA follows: TGTGCCAGCAGTCCTCCCTTTGGGGGGCCCCAGCATTTT.

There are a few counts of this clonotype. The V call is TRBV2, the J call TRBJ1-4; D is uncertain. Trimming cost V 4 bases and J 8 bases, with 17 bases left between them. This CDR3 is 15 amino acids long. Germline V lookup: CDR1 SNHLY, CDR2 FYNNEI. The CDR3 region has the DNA TGTGCCAGCAGTGTTCCGGGGATCTTGAGAGAAAAACTGTTTTTT. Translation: CASSVPGILREKLFF.

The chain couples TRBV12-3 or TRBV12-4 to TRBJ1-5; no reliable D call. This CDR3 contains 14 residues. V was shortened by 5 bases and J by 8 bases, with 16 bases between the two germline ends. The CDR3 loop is CASSPLLRAEPQHF. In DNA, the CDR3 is TGTGCCAGCAGTCCCTTACTCCGGGCGGAGCCCCAGCATTTT.